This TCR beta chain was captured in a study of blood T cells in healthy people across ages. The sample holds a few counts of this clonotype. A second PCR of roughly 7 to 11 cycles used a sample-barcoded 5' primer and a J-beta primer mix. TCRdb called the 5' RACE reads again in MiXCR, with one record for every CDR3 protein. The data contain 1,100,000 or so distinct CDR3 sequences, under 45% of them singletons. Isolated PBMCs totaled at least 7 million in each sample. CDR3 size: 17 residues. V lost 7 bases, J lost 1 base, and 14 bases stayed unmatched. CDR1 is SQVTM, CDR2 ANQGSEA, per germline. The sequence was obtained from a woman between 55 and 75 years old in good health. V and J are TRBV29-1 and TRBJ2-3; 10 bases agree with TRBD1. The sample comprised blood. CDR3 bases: TGCAGCGCCCAGAACCCCCAGGGGACAGGGGGCACAGATACGCAGTATTTT. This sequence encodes CSAQNPQGTGGTDTQYF.